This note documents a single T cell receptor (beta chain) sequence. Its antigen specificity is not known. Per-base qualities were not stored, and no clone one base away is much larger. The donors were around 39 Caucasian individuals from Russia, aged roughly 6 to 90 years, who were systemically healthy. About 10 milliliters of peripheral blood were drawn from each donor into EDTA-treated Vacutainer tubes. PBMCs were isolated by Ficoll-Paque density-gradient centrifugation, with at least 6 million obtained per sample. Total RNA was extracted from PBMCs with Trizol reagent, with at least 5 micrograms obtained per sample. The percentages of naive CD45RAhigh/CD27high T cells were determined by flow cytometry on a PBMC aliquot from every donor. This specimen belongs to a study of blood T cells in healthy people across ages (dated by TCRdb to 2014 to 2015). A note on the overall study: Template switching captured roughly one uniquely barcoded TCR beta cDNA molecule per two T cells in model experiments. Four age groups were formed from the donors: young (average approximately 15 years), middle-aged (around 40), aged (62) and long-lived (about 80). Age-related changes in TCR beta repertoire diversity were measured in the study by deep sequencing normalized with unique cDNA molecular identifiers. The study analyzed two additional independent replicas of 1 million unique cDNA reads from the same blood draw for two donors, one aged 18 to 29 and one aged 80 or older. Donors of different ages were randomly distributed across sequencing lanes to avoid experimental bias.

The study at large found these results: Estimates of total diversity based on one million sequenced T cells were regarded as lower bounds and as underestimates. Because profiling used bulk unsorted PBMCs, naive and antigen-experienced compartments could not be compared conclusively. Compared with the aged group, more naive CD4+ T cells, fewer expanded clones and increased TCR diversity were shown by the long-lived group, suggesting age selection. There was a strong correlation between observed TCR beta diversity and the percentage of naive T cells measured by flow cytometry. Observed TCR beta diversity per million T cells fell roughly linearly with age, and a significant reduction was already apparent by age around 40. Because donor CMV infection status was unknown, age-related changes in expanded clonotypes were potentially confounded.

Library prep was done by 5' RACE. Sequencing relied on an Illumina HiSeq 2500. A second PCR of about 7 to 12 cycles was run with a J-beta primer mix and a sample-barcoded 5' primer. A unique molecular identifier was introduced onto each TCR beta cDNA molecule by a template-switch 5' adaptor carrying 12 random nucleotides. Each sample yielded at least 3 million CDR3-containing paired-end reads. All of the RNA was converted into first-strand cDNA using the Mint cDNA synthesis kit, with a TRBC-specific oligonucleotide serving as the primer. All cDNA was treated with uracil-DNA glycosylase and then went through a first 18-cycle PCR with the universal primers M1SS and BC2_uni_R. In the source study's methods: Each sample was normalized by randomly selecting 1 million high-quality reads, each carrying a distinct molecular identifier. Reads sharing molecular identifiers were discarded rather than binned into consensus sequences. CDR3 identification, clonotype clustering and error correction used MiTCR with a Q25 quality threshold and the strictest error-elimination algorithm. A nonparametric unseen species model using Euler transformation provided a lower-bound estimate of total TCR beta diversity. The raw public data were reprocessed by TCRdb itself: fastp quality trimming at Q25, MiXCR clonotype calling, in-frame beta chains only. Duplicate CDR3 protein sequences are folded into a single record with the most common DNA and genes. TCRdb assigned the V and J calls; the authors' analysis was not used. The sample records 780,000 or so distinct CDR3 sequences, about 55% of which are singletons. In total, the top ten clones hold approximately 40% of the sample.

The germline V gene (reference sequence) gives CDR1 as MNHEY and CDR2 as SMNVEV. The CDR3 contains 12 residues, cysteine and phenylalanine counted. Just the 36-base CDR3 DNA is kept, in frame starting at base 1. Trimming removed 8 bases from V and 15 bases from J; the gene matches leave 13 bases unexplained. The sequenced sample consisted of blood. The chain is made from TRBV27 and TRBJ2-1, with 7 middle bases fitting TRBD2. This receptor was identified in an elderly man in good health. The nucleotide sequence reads TGTGCCAGCTCGACACCCCGGGGGGAGTGGTTCTTC. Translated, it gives CASSTPRGEWFF.